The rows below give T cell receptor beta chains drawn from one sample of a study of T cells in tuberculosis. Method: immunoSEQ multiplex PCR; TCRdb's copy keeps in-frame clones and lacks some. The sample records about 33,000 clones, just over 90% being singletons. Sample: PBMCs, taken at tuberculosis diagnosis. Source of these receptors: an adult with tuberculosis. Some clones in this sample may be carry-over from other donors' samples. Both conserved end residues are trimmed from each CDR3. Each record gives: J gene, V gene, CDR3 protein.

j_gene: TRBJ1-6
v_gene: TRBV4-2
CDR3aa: ASSQGAQGDPYSPLH

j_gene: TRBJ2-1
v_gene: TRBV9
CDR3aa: ASSFRLRAGAYNEQF

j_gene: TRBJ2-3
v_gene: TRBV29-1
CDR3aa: SVESGTGEY

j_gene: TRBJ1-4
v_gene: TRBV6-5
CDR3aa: ASREGSRSEKLF

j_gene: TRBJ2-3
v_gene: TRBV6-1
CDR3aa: ASSGWPTGDTQY

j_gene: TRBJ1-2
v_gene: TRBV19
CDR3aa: ASSAGTGDVYGYT

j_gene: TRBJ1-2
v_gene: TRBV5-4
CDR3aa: ASSTPTGLDGYT

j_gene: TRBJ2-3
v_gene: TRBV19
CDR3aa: ASSIGQGTPDTQY

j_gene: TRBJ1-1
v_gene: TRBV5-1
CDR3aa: ASSLVKRHFMNTEAF

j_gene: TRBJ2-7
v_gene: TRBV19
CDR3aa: ASSTETGREQY

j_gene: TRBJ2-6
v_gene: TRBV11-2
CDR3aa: ASSTRDFSSGANVLT

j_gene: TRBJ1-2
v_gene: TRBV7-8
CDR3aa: ASSSGGTVYGYT

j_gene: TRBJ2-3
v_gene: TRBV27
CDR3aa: ASSLSSGASTDTQY

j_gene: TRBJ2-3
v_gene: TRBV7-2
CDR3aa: ASSLVGGGTDTQY

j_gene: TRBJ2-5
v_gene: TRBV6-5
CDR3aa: ASSYSSPPQGQY

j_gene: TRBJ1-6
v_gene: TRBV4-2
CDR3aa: ASSQERQKNSPLH

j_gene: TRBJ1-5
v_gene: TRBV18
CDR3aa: ASSPLPRGDNQPQH

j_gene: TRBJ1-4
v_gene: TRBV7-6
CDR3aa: ASSLEQGFNEKLF

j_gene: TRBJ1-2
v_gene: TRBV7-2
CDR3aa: ASSLVLGGSSYGYT

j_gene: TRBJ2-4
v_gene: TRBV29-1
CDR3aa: SVTTGTVAKNIQY

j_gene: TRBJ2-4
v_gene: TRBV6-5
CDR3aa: ASSYNRVAKNIQY

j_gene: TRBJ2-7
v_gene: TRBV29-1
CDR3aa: SVEGAPTSGVYEQY

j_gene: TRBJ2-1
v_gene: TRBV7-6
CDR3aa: ASSQRGRHNEQF

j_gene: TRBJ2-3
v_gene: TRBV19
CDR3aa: ASSIGREFSTDTQY

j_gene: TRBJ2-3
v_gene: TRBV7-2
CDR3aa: ASVLAGGPTDTQY

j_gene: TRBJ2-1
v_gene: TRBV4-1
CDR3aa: ASSQEESGKQF

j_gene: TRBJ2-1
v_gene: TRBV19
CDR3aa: ASSIVEHPNEQF

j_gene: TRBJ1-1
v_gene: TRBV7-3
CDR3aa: ASSPDRGTTEAF

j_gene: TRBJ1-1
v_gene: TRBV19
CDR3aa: ASSIPGISTEAF

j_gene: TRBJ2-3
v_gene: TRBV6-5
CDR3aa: ASSYSYSNTDTQY

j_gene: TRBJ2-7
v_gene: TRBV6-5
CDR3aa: ASSYSPGISYEQY

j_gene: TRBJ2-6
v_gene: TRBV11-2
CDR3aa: ASSSRLVSGANVLT

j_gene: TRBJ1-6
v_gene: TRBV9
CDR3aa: ASSVSGGLNSPLH

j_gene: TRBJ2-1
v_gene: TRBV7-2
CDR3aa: ASSLAGGGGNEQF

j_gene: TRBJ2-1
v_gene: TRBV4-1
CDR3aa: ASSPGGNEQF

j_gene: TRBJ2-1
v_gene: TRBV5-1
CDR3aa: ASSLRQGANNEQF

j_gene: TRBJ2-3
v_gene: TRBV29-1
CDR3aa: SVDDRVPDTQY

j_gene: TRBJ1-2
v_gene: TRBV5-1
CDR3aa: ASSFEGGGRGYT

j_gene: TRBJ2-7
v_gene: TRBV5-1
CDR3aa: ASSFEGAGYEQY

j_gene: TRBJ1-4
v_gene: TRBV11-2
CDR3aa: ASSRTTGGEKLF

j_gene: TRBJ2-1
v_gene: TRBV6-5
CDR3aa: ASRPGLTHNEQF

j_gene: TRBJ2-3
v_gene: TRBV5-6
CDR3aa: ASSLTRRGGRTDTQY

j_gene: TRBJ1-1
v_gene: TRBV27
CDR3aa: ASSLYPRGNTEAF

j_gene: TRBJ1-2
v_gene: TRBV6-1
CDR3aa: AIRGVELRYT

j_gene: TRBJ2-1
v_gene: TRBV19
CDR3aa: ASSIARGGSYNEQF

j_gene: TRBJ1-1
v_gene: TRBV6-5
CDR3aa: ASSYPGGTEAF

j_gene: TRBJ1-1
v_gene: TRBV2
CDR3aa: ASKYSSGGRNTEAF

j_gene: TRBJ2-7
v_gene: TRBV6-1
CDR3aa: ASSERGLVYEQY

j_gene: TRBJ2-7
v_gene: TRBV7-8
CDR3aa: ASSLKGIEQY

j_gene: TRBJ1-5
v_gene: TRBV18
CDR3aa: ASSPGAQGNAYSNQPQH

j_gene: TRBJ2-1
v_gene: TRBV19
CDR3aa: ASNLGQGIFEQF

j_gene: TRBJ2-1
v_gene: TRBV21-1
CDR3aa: ASSKGRLAGGLLDEQF

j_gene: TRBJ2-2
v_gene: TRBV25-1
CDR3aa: ASSRQGYTGELF

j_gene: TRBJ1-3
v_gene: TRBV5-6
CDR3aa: ASSPGFPEIYSGNTIY